The entry that follows covers one T cell receptor beta chain sequence. The antigen remains unidentified. The data were taken from a study of vaccination effects on CD4 cells after COVID-19. Antigen-specific CD4+ T cells expanded by the ViraFEST assay with viral peptide pools were then sequenced. Subsequent to less than twelve days of culture, CD4+ T cells were isolated. The vaccine given was either BNT162b2 or mRNA-1273, in two doses. V was trimmed by 6 bases and J by 6 bases, leaving 14 bases between them. CDR3 size: 13 residues. Assay: immunoSEQ multiplex PCR; the TCRdb copy retains only in-frame clones and omits some. The profile covers under 40,000 clones, with 72% appearing a single time and around 10% taken by the ten largest.

The sample was CD4+ T cells from PBMCs cultured with HCoV-229E spike peptides, taken after COVID-19 vaccination. V gene TRBV12-3 or TRBV12-4 combines with J gene TRBJ1-1; no firm D call. This TCR was recovered from a human donor who received a COVID-19 vaccine. The CDR3 DNA follows: TGTGCCAGCAGGTTGTTTTCGTGGTCTGAAGCTTTCTTT. It encodes CASRLFSWSEAFF.